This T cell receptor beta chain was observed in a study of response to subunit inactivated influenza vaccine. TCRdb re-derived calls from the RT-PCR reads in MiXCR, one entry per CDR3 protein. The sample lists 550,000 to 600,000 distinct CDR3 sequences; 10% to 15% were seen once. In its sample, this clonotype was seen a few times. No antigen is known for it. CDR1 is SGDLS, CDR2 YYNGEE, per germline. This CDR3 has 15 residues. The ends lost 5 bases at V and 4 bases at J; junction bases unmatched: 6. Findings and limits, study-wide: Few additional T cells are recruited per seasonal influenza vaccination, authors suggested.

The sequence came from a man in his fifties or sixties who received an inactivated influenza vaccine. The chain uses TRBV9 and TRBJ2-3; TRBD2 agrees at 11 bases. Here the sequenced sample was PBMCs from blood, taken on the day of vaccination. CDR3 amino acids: CASSNSGRAADTQYF. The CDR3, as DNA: TGTGCCAGCAGTAATAGCGGGAGGGCGGCAGATACGCAGTATTTT.